This TCR beta chain appears in the sequencing data of a study of spatial heterogeneity in lung cancer. Study details: Mean representation of each unique TCR and UMI combination in the raw reads exceeded 9.5 occurrences. Findings and caveats of the study: Blood contained ubiquitous expanded tumor TCRs more at resection than at follow-up.

The CDR3 loop spans 16 amino acids. V lost 1 base and J lost 5, with 18 bases in between. From germline, CDR1 is SGHRS and CDR2 YFSETQ. Ten or more counts support this clonotype. Its matching antigen is unknown. Individual TCR cDNA molecules each bore their own unique molecular identifier. TCRdb analysed the 5' RACE reads with MiXCR anew, one entry per CDR3 protein. The repertoire holds some 87,000 distinct CDR3 sequences, with around 10% as singletons. Documented time point: sample taken at primary tumor resection. Unsorted samples of tumor, nontumor lung or frozen PBMC had their whole RNA sequenced. This receptor was taken from a male donor with early-stage non-small cell lung cancer. The specimen was PBMCs, collected at surgery. V is TRBV5-1 and J is TRBJ2-5; the D is unclear. CDR3 coding DNA: TGCGCCAGCAGCTTGCAGTACTCCAATGGGGTGGAGACCCAGTACTTC. Its translation is CASSLQYSNGVETQYF.